This TCR beta chain was recovered during a study of cytotoxic CD8 clonotypes in ibrutinib-treated CLL. Study information: The authors obtained response samples at a median of about 12 months of treatment, range 6 to 36. Study results and caveats: Clonality was higher at ibrutinib response and returned toward baseline at progression.

Measured with immunoSEQ multiplex PCR; TCRdb has only the in-frame clones, and not every one. The sample has roughly 110,000 clones; 58% are singletons. There are 14 residues in the CDR3. The V gene lost 10 bases and the J gene lost 9 bases, with 22 bases spanning the gap. The germline gives CDR1 LNHDA, CDR2 SQIVND (reference sequence). This clone has just one count. Antigen: not known. The material was PBMCs, obtained after 24 months of ibrutinib treatment. This chain links TRBV19 with TRBJ2-1; D perhaps matches TRBD1 (6 bases). The TCR comes from a human donor with chronic lymphocytic leukemia. CDR3 in amino acids: CATDGQRLRGEQFF. In DNA, the CDR3 is TGTGCCACTGACGGACAGCGTCTTCGGGGTGAGCAGTTCTTC.